This T cell receptor (beta chain) was found in a study of blood T cell repertoires in COVID-19. Whole-study context: Samples representing acute and convalescent COVID-19 were sourced from the United States, Italy and Spain. From T cells, B-cell-depleted T cells, or PBMCs came the material, which was cDNA or gDNA.

A remark on this clone: This specimen includes other DNA sequences encoding the same CDR3.

Original processing notes: Cell counts per sample came from amplifying reference gene primers. The repertoire was sequenced with immunoSEQ multiplex PCR; TCRdb's copy has only in-frame clones and lacks some. Clone size and V and J calls were adopted from that table, with D and trimming inferred from the DNA. The profile covers 250,000 to 350,000 clones, with over 75% appearing a single time and about 12% taken by the ten largest. V lost 6 bases and J 1 base, leaving 9 bases between the germline ends. The CDR3 extends over 13 amino acids. The material sequenced was peripheral blood. This sequence originates from a woman in her sixties with acute or convalescent COVID-19. The genes are TRBV12-3 or TRBV12-4 and TRBJ1-1; TRBD1 might be the D (5 bases). This CDR3 is CASSLTGNTEAFF. Here the CDR3 DNA reads TGTGCCAGCAGCTTAACAGGGAACACTGAAGCTTTCTTT.